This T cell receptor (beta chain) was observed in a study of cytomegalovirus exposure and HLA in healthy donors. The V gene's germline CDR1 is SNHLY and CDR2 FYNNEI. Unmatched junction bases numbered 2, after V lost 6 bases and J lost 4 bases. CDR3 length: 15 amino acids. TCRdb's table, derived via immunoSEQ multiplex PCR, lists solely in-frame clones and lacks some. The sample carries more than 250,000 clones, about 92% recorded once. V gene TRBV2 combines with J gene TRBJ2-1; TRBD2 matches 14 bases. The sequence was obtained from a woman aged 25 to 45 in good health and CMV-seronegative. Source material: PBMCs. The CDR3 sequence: CASSGLAGGYNEQFF. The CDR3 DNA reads TGTGCCAGCAGCGGACTAGCGGGGGGTTACAATGAGCAGTTCTTC.